A single sample is the source of the 17 T cell receptor beta chains below, sequenced in a study of blood T cell repertoires in COVID-19. Repertoires were generated with immunoSEQ multiplex PCR, while TCRdb's copy carries only in-frame clones and drops some. This table holds under 150,000 clones, more than 80% found once. Sequencing was done on a sample of peripheral blood. The receptors derive from a human donor in a cohort sampled during active COVID-19.

This clone was seen only a few times. The V and J genes are TRBV27 and TRBJ2-2, with D possibly TRBD2 on 5 matching bases. The germline V gene encodes CDR1 MNHEY and CDR2 SMNVEV (reference sequence). This CDR3 region has 13 residues. Trimming removed 0 bases at V and 15 bases at J, with 14 bases between. The CDR3, as DNA: TGTGCCAGCAGTTTATCCGATTTCTCGGGATTGTTTTTT. Residues: CASSLSDFSGLFF.

The chain combines TRBV6-4 with TRBJ2-1; D is possibly TRBD1 (6 bases). Germline V gene lookup returns CDR1 MRHNA and CDR2 SNTAGT. Between the trimmed V and J ends, which lost 4 bases and 5 bases, there was a span of 9 bases. This CDR3 is built from 13 residues. Here the CDR3 DNA reads TGTGCCAGCAGTGCGACAGGCAACAATGAGCAGTTCTTC. The encoded protein is CASSATGNNEQFF.

The CDR3 DNA reads as TGTGCCACCCGGGGGACGTGGAATTCACCCCTCCACTTT. Translating gives CATRGTWNSPLHF. The V gene is TRBV6-6, the J gene TRBJ1-6; TRBD1 might be the D (5 bases). Germline loops: CDR1 MNHNY, CDR2 SVGAGI (reference sequence). The CDR3 loop spans 13 amino acids. Trimming pared 10 bases from V and 7 bases from J, leaving 14 bases between.

This clone was observed a single time. The chain is built from TRBV7-2 and TRBJ2-5, with 14 bases lining up with TRBD2. Germline V gene data show CDR1 as SGHTA and CDR2 as FQGNSA. With 6 bases clipped from V and 4 bases from J, the junction kept 13 bases outside the gene matches. The CDR3 length is 18 residues. CDR3 region: CASSGTSGGTPSRETQYF. In DNA, the CDR3 is TGTGCCAGCAGTGGGACTAGCGGGGGCACCCCGAGTCGAGAGACCCAGTACTTC.

The chain couples TRBV9 to TRBJ2-2, with 8 bases matching TRBD1. This CDR3 has 16 residues. Trimming removed 3 bases from V and 4 bases from J; junction bases left unmatched: 8. Germline CDR1 and CDR2: SGDLS and YYNGEE. CDR3 loop: CASSARQGIVTGELFF. In nucleotides, the CDR3 is TGTGCCAGCAGCGCCCGACAGGGGATTGTCACCGGGGAGCTGTTTTTT.

This sequence joins TRBV3-1 (or the pseudogene TRBV3-2) and TRBJ2-1, with 8 bases fitting TRBD2. The V and J ends lost 3 bases and 2 bases, in that order; junction bases with no gene match: 9. This CDR3 comprises 17 residues. Per the germline V gene, CDR1 is LGHDT and CDR2 is YNNKEL (reference sequence). This chain's CDR3 is CASSQWSGRGAYNEQFF. The CDR3 bases are TGTGCCAGCAGCCAGTGGTCCGGGCGGGGGGCCTACAATGAGCAGTTCTTC.

The chain carries TRBV4-1 and TRBJ2-5; D is perhaps TRBD1 (5 bases). The germline gives CDR1 MGHRA, CDR2 YSYEKL. There are 14 residues in the CDR3. Trimming pared 0 bases from V and 1 base from J, leaving 6 bases between. The CDR3 loop is CASSQEGAQETQYF. The CDR3 DNA follows: TGCGCCAGCAGCCAAGAAGGGGCCCAAGAGACCCAGTACTTC.

The J gene is TRBJ2-3, the V gene TRBV5-4, with D hard to call. This CDR3 spans 15 amino acids. Per germline, CDR1 SGHNT and CDR2 YYREEE (reference sequence). V was clipped by 3 bases and J by 2 bases, with 13 bases between them. CDR3 residues: CASSSHRVFTDTQYF. Written as DNA, the CDR3 is TGTGCCAGCAGCTCTCACCGGGTTTTCACAGATACGCAGTATTTT.

The V call is TRBV5-6, the J call TRBJ1-4, with D maybe TRBD1 (6 bases). Germline CDR1 is SGHDT and CDR2 is YYEEEE. The CDR3 spans 15 residues. V was pared by 3 bases and J by 10 bases, with 19 bases between. DNA of the CDR3: TGTGCCAGCAGCTCACCTTCCGGGTTACAGGGAAAACTGTTTTTT. As protein: CASSSPSGLQGKLFF. Drawing the rest from reference TRBV5-6 and TRBJ1-4, the complete variable domain is DAGVTQSPTHLIKTRGQQVTLRCSPKSGHDTVSWYQQALGQGPQFIFQYYEEEERQRGNFPDRFSGHQFPNYSSELNVNALLLGDSALYLCASSSPSGLQGKLFFGSGTQLSVL.

This chain uses TRBV9 with TRBJ2-3; 10 bases map to TRBD2. Germline loops: CDR1 SGDLS, CDR2 YYNGEE. This CDR3 has 16 amino acids. Germline trimming cut 5 bases from V and 0 bases from J; bases unmatched to any gene: 6. The chain's CDR3 is CASSSGLAASTDTQYF. Written as DNA, the CDR3 is TGTGCCAGCAGTTCAGGACTAGCGGCTAGCACAGATACGCAGTATTTT.

The chain links TRBV7-9 to TRBJ2-4; 7 bases fit TRBD2. The junction had 10 bases not matched to a gene; V was cut back by 5 bases and J by 9 bases. Germline V CDR1 and CDR2: SEHNR, FQNEAQ (reference sequence). CDR3 length: 14 residues. The CDR3 spells CASSNSGAWGIQYF. The DNA of the CDR3 is TGTGCCAGCAGCAACAGCGGGGCATGGGGCATTCAGTACTTC.

The rearrangement links TRBV3-1 (or the pseudogene TRBV3-2) to TRBJ1-5; 9 positions agree with TRBD1. This CDR3 contains 16 residues. Trimming took 0 bases from V and 3 from J; bases not matched to a gene: 3. Germline loops: CDR1 LGHDT, CDR2 YNNKEL (reference sequence). The CDR3 DNA is TGTGCCAGCAGCCAAGATCCACAGGGGGCCAATCAGCCCCAGCATTTT. Its translation is CASSQDPQGANQPQHF.

The gene calls are TRBV5-1 and TRBJ1-1; 7 bases are shared with TRBD1. Germline V lookup: CDR1 SGHRS, CDR2 YFSETQ. The CDR3 is 16 residues long. Trimming at V came to 3 bases and at J to 0 bases, leaving 8 bases not matched to a gene. CDR3 DNA: TGCGCCAGCAGCTCGGGGCTGGGACAGTTGAACACTGAAGCTTTCTTT. Translated, it gives CASSSGLGQLNTEAFF.

The chain has TRBV24-1 and TRBJ2-2; the match to TRBD2 covers 8 bases. Germline assignment: CDR1 KGHDR and CDR2 SFDVKD. There are 15 residues in the CDR3. V was pared by 9 bases and J by 5 bases, with 10 bases of the junction left unmatched. The CDR3 protein is CATFNRGGHTGELFF. The CDR3 DNA follows: TGTGCCACCTTTAACCGGGGGGGCCATACCGGGGAGCTGTTTTTT.

This chain links TRBV5-1 with TRBJ2-5, with 8 nucleotides matching TRBD1. Per the germline V gene, CDR1 is SGHRS and CDR2 is YFSETQ. The CDR3 covers 14 residues. The junction had 3 bases not matched to a gene; V was cut back by 4 bases and J by 1 base. In DNA, the CDR3 is TGCGCCAGCAGCCGGGGACAGGCCCAAGAGACCCAGTACTTC. This encodes CASSRGQAQETQYF.

This clone was seen a single time. The chain couples TRBV9 to TRBJ2-7; 9 positions agree with TRBD2. CDR3 length: 15 residues. From germline, CDR1 is SGDLS and CDR2 YYNGEE. Trimming cost V 2 bases and J 3 bases; bases outside gene matches: 6. The CDR3 region has the DNA TGTGCCAGCAGCGTTGGTCGACTAGCGGTCTACGAGCAGTACTTC. Protein: CASSVGRLAVYEQYF. The full variable domain, in which reference TRBV9 and TRBJ2-7 provide the parts outside the CDR3, is DSGVTQTPKHLITATGQRVTLRCSPRSGDLSVYWYQQSLDQGLQFLIQYYNGEERAKGNILERFSAQQFPDLHSELNLSSLELGDSALYFCASSVGRLAVYEQYFGPGTRLTVT.

This chain connects TRBV7-9 to TRBJ2-1; D may be TRBD2 (7 bases). Germline CDR1 is SEHNR and CDR2 is FQNEAQ (reference sequence). CDR3 length equals 14 residues. Trimming left V 1 base short and J 5 bases short, with 9 bases between. The CDR3 DNA follows: TGTGCCAGCAGCTTAGTGGGGGGGCACAATGAGCAGTTCTTC. It specifies CASSLVGGHNEQFF.